A selection of T cell receptor beta chains follows, all from one sample in a study of blood T cell repertoires in COVID-19. Sequencing used immunoSEQ multiplex PCR; TCRdb keeps in-frame clones, though not all of them. Here the sample spans around 180,000 clones, approximately 86% being singletons. The sample taken for sequencing was peripheral blood. The origin of the receptors is a man aged 80 or over with COVID-19, enrolled during active disease. CDR3s include the opening cysteine and the closing phenylalanine or tryptophan. A D gene is named only where the DNA matches it firmly. Where a row states a size, it is once, few, many or the class of an expanded clone; other rows omit it.

size: once; V: TRBV7-2; D: -; J: TRBJ1-2; CDR3: CASSKDSFRSYGYTF; DNA: TGTGCCAGCAGCAAAGACAGTTTCCGTTCCTATGGCTACACCTTC
size: -; V: TRBV21-1; D: -; J: TRBJ1-2; CDR3: CASSKPPGQGFPNYGYTF; DNA: TGTGCCAGCAGCAAACCCCCCGGACAGGGGTTCCCTAACTATGGCTACACCTTC
size: -; V: TRBV5-1; D: -; J: TRBJ2-1; CDR3: CASSSLASGVGEQFF; DNA: TGCGCCAGCAGTTCGTTGGCCAGCGGCGTGGGAGAGCAGTTCTTC
size: few; V: TRBV12-3/TRBV12-4; D: -; J: TRBJ1-4; CDR3: CASGQGLEKLFF; DNA: TGTGCCAGCGGGCAGGGTTTGGAAAAACTGTTTTTT
size: -; V: TRBV9; D: -; J: TRBJ2-6; CDR3: CASSASPLGANVLTF; DNA: TGTGCCAGCAGCGCTTCCCCCTTGGGGGCCAACGTCCTGACTTTC
size: -; V: TRBV5-4; D: TRBD2; J: TRBJ2-3; CDR3: CASSLGLAGNTDTQYF; DNA: TGTGCCAGCAGCCTTGGACTAGCGGGGAATACAGATACGCAGTATTTT
size: few; V: TRBV2; D: TRBD1; J: TRBJ1-2; CDR3: CASSEQGAGGYTF; DNA: TGTGCCAGCAGTGAACAGGGGGCCGGAGGCTACACCTTC
size: -; V: TRBV3-1/TRBV3-2; D: -; J: TRBJ1-2; CDR3: CASSQEDRDYGYTF; DNA: TGTGCCAGCAGCCAGGAGGACAGAGACTATGGCTACACCTTC
size: -; V: TRBV11-2; D: -; J: TRBJ2-7; CDR3: CASSTRRGSSYEQYF; DNA: TGTGCCAGCAGTACCCGCAGGGGTAGCTCCTACGAGCAGTACTTC
size: -; V: TRBV12-5; D: -; J: TRBJ2-2; CDR3: CASGLGGGTGELFF; DNA: TGTGCTAGTGGTTTGGGGGGCGGCACCGGGGAGCTGTTTTTT
size: -; V: TRBV19; D: TRBD1; J: TRBJ1-4; CDR3: CASSKIGQGKLFF; DNA: TGTGCCAGTAGTAAAATAGGACAGGGCAAACTGTTTTTT
size: -; V: TRBV7-9; D: -; J: TRBJ1-5; CDR3: CASSRTGVSNQPQHF; DNA: TGTGCCAGCAGCCGGACGGGGGTGTCCAATCAGCCCCAGCATTTT
size: -; V: TRBV7-8; D: TRBD1; J: TRBJ1-4; CDR3: CASSLKPQGEGKLFF; DNA: TGTGCCAGCAGCTTAAAACCACAGGGGGAAGGGAAACTGTTTTTT
size: few; V: TRBV28; D: -; J: TRBJ2-5; CDR3: CASTIRGRASEGKETQYF; DNA: TGTGCCAGCACCATTCGGGGTCGCGCTAGCGAAGGGAAAGAGACCCAGTACTTC
size: -; V: TRBV9; D: -; J: TRBJ2-7; CDR3: CASSVGGDFGYEQYF; DNA: TGTGCCAGCAGCGTAGGCGGGGACTTTGGGTACGAGCAGTACTTC
size: -; V: TRBV13; D: TRBD2; J: TRBJ2-1; CDR3: CASTRTSGGLYNEQFF; DNA: TGTGCCAGCACCCGGACTAGCGGGGGCCTCTACAATGAGCAGTTCTTC
size: -; V: TRBV7-3; D: -; J: TRBJ1-4; CDR3: CASSQGAAPGEKLFF; DNA: TGTGCCAGCAGCCAAGGGGCAGCCCCTGGTGAAAAACTGTTTTTT
size: -; V: TRBV5-5; D: -; J: TRBJ2-2; CDR3: CASSLRQPEAGELFF; DNA: TGTGCCAGCAGCTTGAGGCAGCCAGAGGCCGGGGAGCTGTTTTTT
size: -; V: TRBV28; D: TRBD1; J: TRBJ1-4; CDR3: CAIGTGGPNEKLFF; DNA: TGTGCCATCGGGACAGGGGGTCCTAATGAAAAACTGTTTTTT
size: once; V: TRBV3-1/TRBV3-2; D: -; J: TRBJ1-5; CDR3: CASSREGGPQHF; DNA: TGTGCCAGCAGCCGGGAAGGGGGGCCCCAGCATTTT
size: -; V: TRBV9; D: -; J: TRBJ2-1; CDR3: CASSLSKGGYNEQFF; DNA: TGTGCCAGCAGCCTCTCGAAAGGGGGCTACAATGAGCAGTTCTTC
size: -; V: TRBV7-9; D: -; J: TRBJ1-2; CDR3: CASSLELNGYTF; DNA: TGTGCCAGCAGCTTAGAACTAAATGGCTACACCTTC
size: -; V: TRBV7-8; D: -; J: TRBJ1-2; CDR3: CASSLRGYGYTF; DNA: TGTGCCAGCAGCCTCCGGGGCTATGGCTACACCTTC
size: -; V: TRBV5-4; D: -; J: TRBJ1-3; CDR3: CASSSGLTSSGNTIYF; DNA: TGTGCCAGCAGCTCAGGTCTAACTAGCTCTGGAAACACCATATATTTT
size: -; V: TRBV6-5; D: TRBD1; J: TRBJ2-2; CDR3: CASSPGGEPTGELFF; DNA: TGTGCCAGCAGCCCAGGGGGCGAACCCACCGGGGAGCTGTTTTTT
size: -; V: TRBV5-4; D: TRBD1; J: TRBJ1-1; CDR3: CASSRTGALRDGEAFF; DNA: TGTGCCAGCAGTCGGACAGGCGCTCTTAGGGATGGGGAAGCTTTCTTT
size: once; V: TRBV18; D: TRBD1; J: TRBJ1-2; CDR3: CASSPNRGNYGYTF; DNA: TGTGCCAGCTCACCAAACAGGGGGAACTATGGCTACACCTTC
size: -; V: TRBV9; D: TRBD2; J: TRBJ2-3; CDR3: CASSAFSGSTDTQYF; DNA: TGTGCCAGCAGCGCCTTTAGCGGGAGCACAGATACGCAGTATTTT
size: -; V: TRBV13; D: TRBD2; J: TRBJ2-1; CDR3: CASRNSGGGYNEQFF; DNA: TGTGCCAGCAGAAATAGCGGGGGAGGGTACAATGAGCAGTTCTTC
size: once; V: TRBV6-5; D: TRBD2; J: TRBJ2-3; CDR3: CASSTRRGGSDTQYF; DNA: TGTGCCAGCAGTACTAGGCGGGGGGGCTCAGATACGCAGTATTTT
size: -; V: TRBV9; D: -; J: TRBJ1-1; CDR3: CASSVDMVEGEAFF; DNA: TGTGCCAGCAGCGTGGACATGGTGGAGGGAGAAGCTTTCTTT
size: -; V: TRBV6-5; D: TRBD1; J: TRBJ1-1; CDR3: CASRNRGRGEAFF; DNA: TGTGCCAGCAGGAACAGGGGGAGGGGTGAAGCTTTCTTT
size: -; V: TRBV2; D: TRBD1; J: TRBJ2-1; CDR3: CASSADRVNEQFF; DNA: TGTGCCAGCAGTGCGGACAGGGTCAATGAGCAGTTCTTC
size: -; V: TRBV18; D: TRBD1; J: TRBJ1-5; CDR3: CASSPGQKNQPQHF; DNA: TGTGCCAGCTCGCCGGGACAGAAAAATCAGCCCCAGCATTTT
size: -; V: TRBV2; D: -; J: TRBJ2-3; CDR3: CASSDGTDTQYF; DNA: TGTGCCAGCAGTGACGGCACAGATACGCAGTATTTT
size: -; V: TRBV4-1; D: TRBD2; J: TRBJ2-5; CDR3: CASSQAGTRQETQYF; DNA: TGCGCCAGCAGCCAAGCCGGGACTAGACAAGAGACCCAGTACTTC